Following are 17 T cell receptor beta chains from one sample sequenced in a study of cytomegalovirus exposure and HLA in healthy donors. PCR was performed using 60 Vbeta and 13 Jbeta primers. This table comes from immunoSEQ multiplex PCR, and its TCRdb copy is limited to in-frame clones, with some not included. Of 150,000 or so clones listed, about 85% were seen once; the top ten hold roughly 2.4%. The sequenced sample consisted of PBMCs. The receptors shown here come from a woman aged 18-29 years in good health and CMV-seronegative.

This rearrangement joins TRBV9 to TRBJ1-2, with TRBD1 matching over 8 bases. This CDR3 contains 13 residues. V gave up 4 bases and J gave up 8 bases; unmatched junction bases: 7. Germline V gene data show CDR1 as SGDLS and CDR2 as YYNGEE. CDR3 loop: CASSRDRPGGYTF. CDR3 nucleotide sequence: TGTGCCAGCAGCCGGGACAGGCCGGGAGGCTACACCTTC.

The V call is TRBV30, the J call TRBJ1-3; TRBD1 might be the D (5 bases). This CDR3 has 16 residues. Trimming removed 0 bases from V and 0 bases from J, with 12 bases in between. The V gene's germline CDR1 is GTSNPN and CDR2 SVGIG (reference sequence). The CDR3 loop reads CAWSVGSGVSGNTIYF. The CDR3 nucleotides read TGTGCCTGGAGTGTTGGGTCGGGGGTCTCTGGAAACACCATATATTTT.

V is TRBV4-2 and J is TRBJ2-3, with D possibly being TRBD1 (6 bases). The CDR3 is 12 amino acids. The germline CDR1 and CDR2 sequences are LGHNA and YNFKEQ. V lost 2 bases to trimming and J lost 6 bases, with 6 bases between them. CDR3 DNA: TGTGCCAGCAGCCAAACAGGGGATACGCAGTATTTT. Its translation: CASSQTGDTQYF.

V usage is TRBV28 and J usage is TRBJ1-5, with D unresolved. The ends were cut back, 7 bases at V and 0 bases at J, with 4 bases in the middle. In germline, CDR1 is MDHEN, CDR2 SYDVKM. This CDR3 comprises 12 residues. CDR3 loop: CASMASNQPQHF. CDR3 bases: TGTGCCAGCATGGCTAGCAATCAGCCCCAGCATTTT. Full variable domain (remainder filled in from reference TRBV28 and TRBJ1-5): DVKVTQSSRYLVKRTGEKVFLECVQDMDHENMFWYRQDPGLGLRLIYFSYDVKMKEKGDIPEGYSVSREKKERFSLILESASTNQTSMYLCASMASNQPQHFGDGTRLSIL.

The chain uses TRBV7-2 and TRBJ1-2, with 7 bases fitting TRBD1. V shed 4 bases and J 3 bases; nucleotides not matched to a gene: 8. The V gene's germline CDR1 is SGHTA and CDR2 FQGNSA. The CDR3 consists of 15 residues. The CDR3 spells CASSSRGSGDYGYTF. CDR3 DNA sequence: TGTGCCAGCAGCTCCAGGGGGTCTGGGGACTATGGCTACACCTTC.

The chain combines TRBV13 with TRBJ2-1, with 10 bases fitting TRBD2. The germline CDR1 and CDR2 sequences are PRHDT and FYEKMQ (reference sequence). CDR3 size: 17 residues. The V gene end was trimmed by 4 bases and the J gene end by 4 bases; junction bases not matched to a gene: 10. CDR3 DNA: TGTGCCAGCAGCTCCTTACACCTAGCGGGGGAGTACAATGAGCAGTTCTTC. Translating it yields CASSSLHLAGEYNEQFF. The whole variable domain, filled in from reference TRBV13 and TRBJ2-1, reads AAGVIQSPRHLIKEKRETATLKCYPIPRHDTVYWYQQGPGQDPQFLISFYEKMQSDKGSIPDRFSAQQFSDYHSELNMSSLELGDSALYFCASSSLHLAGEYNEQFFGPGTRLTVL.

The chain uses TRBV28 and TRBJ1-2; 10 nucleotides match TRBD1. J lost 4 bases, V lost 4 bases, and 12 bases had no gene match. Per the germline V gene, CDR1 is MDHEN and CDR2 is SYDVKM. This CDR3 has 17 amino acids. CDR3 bases: TGTGCCAGCAGTTCCTTGGGCGGACAGGGGGGAAGCTATGGCTACACCTTC. Translated, it gives CASSSLGGQGGSYGYTF.

The chain recombines TRBV18 with TRBJ2-7; D is perhaps TRBD1 (6 bases). The CDR3 has 15 residues. Germline CDR1 KGHSH, CDR2 LQKENI. The ends were cut back, 0 bases at V and 0 bases at J, with 9 bases in the middle. As DNA, the CDR3 is TGTGCCAGCTCACCACCGGCAGGGGCCTCCTACGAGCAGTACTTC. This sequence encodes CASSPPAGASYEQYF.

The genes are TRBV10-3 and TRBJ1-4; 11 positions match TRBD1. J was trimmed by 8 bases and V by 6 bases; bases with no gene match: 5. Germline assignment: CDR1 ENHRY and CDR2 SYGVKD. The length of the CDR3 is 14 residues. CDR3 in DNA: TGTGCCATCAGCGGACAGGGGGCGCGGGAAAAACTGTTTTTT. It yields the protein CAISGQGAREKLFF.

This chain links TRBV19 with TRBJ2-1; 8 bases fit TRBD2. J was trimmed by 2 bases and V by 4 bases; bases with no gene match: 7. Germline V gene sequence: CDR1 LNHDA, CDR2 SQIVND (reference sequence). The CDR3 is 16 amino acids. This CDR3 reads CASSNDLAGTYNEQFF. The CDR3 nucleotides are TGTGCCAGTAGTAACGATCTAGCGGGCACCTACAATGAGCAGTTCTTC.

V is TRBV10-3 and J is TRBJ2-7; D call uncertain. The ends were cut back, 7 bases at V and 1 base at J, with 11 bases in the middle. CDR3 length equals 13 residues. Germline V CDR1 and CDR2: ENHRY, SYGVKD. CDR3 region: CAIIPRSSYEQYF. CDR3 nucleotides: TGTGCCATCATCCCCAGGTCTTCCTACGAGCAGTACTTC.

The chain links TRBV7-2 to TRBJ2-1, with a possible D match to TRBD2 (6 bases). V lost 3 bases and J 2 bases, leaving 8 bases between the germline ends. The CDR3 covers 14 residues. The germline V gene encodes CDR1 SGHTA and CDR2 FQGNSA. The CDR3: CASSLTGAYNEQFF. The CDR3, as DNA: TGTGCCAGCAGCTTGACGGGAGCCTACAATGAGCAGTTCTTC.

This clone was seen just once. The chain links TRBV30 to TRBJ1-4; 9 bases line up with TRBD1. The V gene end was trimmed by 1 base and the J gene end by 7 bases; junction bases not matched to a gene: 7. In germline, CDR1 is GTSNPN, CDR2 SVGIG (reference sequence). This CDR3 spans 15 amino acids. The CDR3 reads CAWSGGTGRPEKLFF. DNA for the CDR3: TGTGCCTGGAGTGGGGGGACAGGGCGACCTGAAAAACTGTTTTTT.

The chain uses TRBV6-5 and TRBJ1-5; maybe TRBD1 (6 bases). Germline assignment: CDR1 MNHEY and CDR2 SVGAGI. The CDR3 spans 13 residues. The V and J ends lost 6 bases and 0 bases respectively, with 6 bases between them. The CDR3 DNA is TGTGCCAGCAGGACAGGTAGCAATCAGCCCCAGCATTTT. Its protein is CASRTGSNQPQHF.

V is TRBV28 and J is TRBJ2-7, with D unclear. There are 15 residues in the CDR3. Germline CDR1 and CDR2: MDHEN and SYDVKM. Trimming removed 7 bases from V and 5 bases from J, with 21 bases in between. CDR3 nucleotide sequence: TGTGCCAGCACCCCCAAGCTCACCCCTAGGAACGAGCAGTACTTC. This codes for CASTPKLTPRNEQYF.

J is TRBJ2-1 and V is TRBV21-1; the DNA was not used to check the table's D call, TRBD2. TRBV21-1 is shown as a pseudogene. CDR3 length: 16 residues. The DNA of the CDR3 is TGTGCCAGCCCAAACCTAGCGGGAGGGTCCTACAATGAGCAGTTCTTC. Residues: CASPNLAGGSYNEQFF.

The chain carries TRBV9 and TRBJ2-4, with D maybe TRBD1 (6 bases). Between the trimmed V and J ends, which lost 3 bases and 13 bases, there was a span of 20 bases. The CDR3 runs 14 residues. CDR1 and CDR2 from the germline V gene are SGDLS and YYNGEE. The CDR3 loop is CASSARGGMWFQYF. CDR3 nucleotide sequence: TGTGCCAGCAGCGCCCGTGGGGGCATGTGGTTCCAGTACTTC.